The rows below give T cell receptor beta chains drawn from one sample of a study of control samples from healthy donors and cancer patients. Measured with immunoSEQ multiplex PCR; TCRdb has only the in-frame clones, and not every one. Here the sample spans approximately 93,000 clones, about 89% being singletons. The specimen sequenced was PBMCs. Receptors originate from a woman between 50 and 59 years old with colorectal cancer. Each CDR3 is given with its conserved first and last residue. A D gene is named only where the DNA matches it firmly. Rows give clone size only sometimes, using once, few, many, or a class for an expanded clone.

J	D	V	size	CDR3	DNA
TRBJ1-4	-	TRBV7-2	-	CASSLAPGKLFF	TGTGCCAGCAGCTTAGCCCCCGGAAAACTGTTTTTT
TRBJ1-2	-	TRBV20-1	-	CSAPPSNGYTF	TGCAGTGCTCCGCCGAGTAATGGCTACACCTTC
TRBJ2-2	TRBD1	TRBV11-3	-	CASSPGTGEVGELFF	TGTGCCAGCAGCCCCGGGACAGGGGAAGTCGGGGAGCTGTTTTTT
TRBJ2-2	TRBD1	TRBV3-1/TRBV3-2	-	CASSQGQGGNTGELFF	TGTGCCAGCAGCCAAGGACAGGGTGGGAACACCGGGGAGCTGTTTTTT
TRBJ2-2	TRBD1	TRBV7-9	-	CASSLNRGTGELFF	TGTGCCAGCAGCTTGAACAGGGGAACCGGGGAGCTGTTTTTT
TRBJ1-2	-	TRBV18	-	CASSPIAEANYGYTF	TGTGCCAGCTCACCAATCGCAGAAGCTAACTATGGCTACACCTTC
TRBJ2-1	-	TRBV24-1	-	CATSDPKYNEQFF	TGTGCCACCAGTGACCCCAAATACAATGAGCAGTTCTTC
TRBJ1-3	-	TRBV7-2	-	CASSLEAGFGNTIYF	TGTGCCAGCAGCTTAGAGGCGGGTTTTGGAAACACCATATATTTT
TRBJ2-1	-	TRBV12-3/TRBV12-4	-	CASSRYNEQFF	TGTGCCAGCAGTAGATACAATGAGCAGTTCTTC
TRBJ1-3	-	TRBV19	-	CASSESGNTIYF	TGTGCCAGTAGCGAATCCGGAAACACCATATATTTT
TRBJ1-2	-	TRBV29-1	-	CSGASDGYGYTF	TGCAGCGGGGCGTCAGACGGCTATGGCTACACCTTC
TRBJ2-6	-	TRBV19	-	CASSLGHELFSGANVLTF	TGTGCCAGTAGTCTAGGACATGAACTTTTTTCGGGGGCCAACGTCCTGACTTTC
TRBJ2-5	-	TRBV4-1	-	CASSQSSTVSETQYF	TGCGCCAGCAGCCAATCCAGCACCGTATCGGAGACCCAGTACTTC
TRBJ2-2	-	TRBV5-4	-	CASSLVGAGELFF	TGTGCCAGCAGCTTGGTGGGGGCCGGGGAGCTGTTTTTT
TRBJ1-1	-	TRBV5-4	once	CASSLEVGTEAFF	TGTGCCAGCAGCTTGGAGGTGGGGACTGAAGCTTTCTTT
TRBJ2-5	-	TRBV15	few	CATELREQETQYF	TGTGCCACGGAACTACGAGAACAAGAGACCCAGTACTTC
TRBJ1-1	TRBD1	TRBV2	-	CASRAGTGVTEAFF	TGTGCCAGCAGGGCCGGGACAGGGGTCACTGAAGCTTTCTTT
TRBJ2-1	-	TRBV5-1	-	CASSLEAGRNEQFF	TGCGCCAGCAGCTTGGAGGCGGGCAGGAATGAGCAGTTCTTC
TRBJ1-1	-	TRBV15	-	CATTPGRAGTEAFF	TGTGCCACCACCCCGGGGAGAGCGGGGACTGAAGCTTTCTTT
TRBJ1-2	-	TRBV28	-	CASSLQGYGYTF	TGTGCCAGCAGTTTACAGGGGTACGGCTACACCTTC
TRBJ1-5	-	TRBV7-2	-	CASSLPRDRQPQHF	TGTGCCAGCAGCTTGCCCCGCGACCGTCAGCCCCAGCATTTT
TRBJ1-6	-	TRBV6-5	-	CASSLNHPPLHF	TGTGCCAGCAGCCTAAACCATCCACCCCTCCACTTT
TRBJ1-1	-	TRBV4-3	-	CASSQGWQGPVNTEAFF	TGCGCCAGCAGCCAGGGGTGGCAGGGGCCGGTGAACACTGAAGCTTTCTTT
TRBJ2-1	TRBD2	TRBV5-4	few	CASSAGGLNEQFF	TGTGCCAGCAGCGCGGGGGGGCTTAATGAGCAGTTCTTC
TRBJ2-4	-	TRBV30	-	CAWTAGKNIQYF	TGTGCCTGGACCGCGGGGAAAAACATTCAGTACTTC
TRBJ2-2	-	TRBV21-1	-	CASSKQDRGGFNTGELFF	TGTGCCAGCAGCAAGCAGGACAGGGGAGGGTTTAACACCGGGGAGCTGTTTTTT
TRBJ2-5	-	TRBV3-1/TRBV3-2	-	CASSHFQETQYF	TGTGCCAGCAGCCATTTCCAAGAGACCCAGTACTTC
TRBJ1-2	-	TRBV28	-	CASSGTERSFGTNYGYTF	TGTGCCAGCAGTGGGACCGAGAGGTCTTTCGGAACTAACTATGGCTACACCTTC